This T cell receptor beta chain is from a study of glioma-infiltrating T cells after dendritic cell vaccination. Study as a whole: Samples are from glioblastoma patients in Phase I and II dendritic cell vaccine trials.

This clone showed up just a few times. Method: immunoSEQ multiplex PCR; TCRdb's copy keeps in-frame clones and lacks some. Here the sample spans 80,000 to 100,000 clones, around three quarters being singletons. The CDR3 length is 14 residues. Germline CDR1 is SNHLY and CDR2 is FYNNEI. Between the trimmed V and J ends, which lost 7 bases and 5 bases, there was a span of 14 bases. This clonotype was obtained from a human donor with glioblastoma. The V and J genes are TRBV2 and TRBJ1-4, with D unclear. Material: blood, obtained before dendritic cell vaccination. In nucleotides, the CDR3 is TGTGCCAGCATCCCTAGTCGAATAAATGAAAAACTGTTTTTT. Encoded protein: CASIPSRINEKLFF.